This TCR beta chain came from a study of cytomegalovirus exposure and HLA in healthy donors. Study-level results: Across all donors, roughly uniform sequencing depth was an assumption of the presence/absence analyses. Most TCR sequences proved rare, with some public TCRs found in many donors.

The PCR made use of 60 Vbeta and 13 Jbeta primers. Repertoires were generated with immunoSEQ multiplex PCR, while TCRdb's copy carries only in-frame clones and drops some. The table shows around 140,000 clones, with approximately 87% occurring only once. Details on this clone: Its matching antigen is unknown.

The sample comprised PBMCs. This TCR derives from a man aged 40-55 years in good health and CMV-seronegative.

The CDR3 DNA is TGCGCCAGCAGCCAACCGCCATGGACTAGCGGGAGGGGTCCAGGGGAGACCCAGTACTTC. Its protein product is CASSQPPWTSGRGPGETQYF. V gene TRBV4-3 combines with J gene TRBJ2-5; 15 nucleotides line up with TRBD2. This CDR3 is built from 20 residues. Germline CDR1 and CDR2: LGHNA and YSLEER. The V and J ends lost 2 bases and 5 bases, in that order; junction bases with no gene match: 15.